The entry below gives a single T cell receptor beta chain sequence along with its context. Its antigen remains unidentified. Qualities for individual bases were not recorded, and no much larger clone is one base off. These data belong to a study of cytomegalovirus exposure and HLA in healthy donors (dated 2017 in TCRdb). With regard to the full study: An earlier analysis of 587 of the donors reported approximately 260 Gb of sequence data and around 120 million unique TCR beta sequences obtained from around 170 million T cells. A later genetic analysis took genome-wide SNP genotypes for about three fifths of the roughly 700 donors and used that subset as a discovery cohort. Every repertoire in the discovery cohort had been generated on one and the same sequencing platform. Among the roughly 400 genotyped donors, about 83% belonged to the genetic ancestry cluster associated with self-reported Caucasian donors. Typing coverage differed by locus: A, B, C, DRB1 and DQB1 were typed in roughly 629-630 donors, DQA1 in 522, DPA1 in around 580, and DPB1 in 400 to 490. In an earlier analysis of more than 550 of the donors, high-throughput TCR beta sequencing was used to judge whether each TCR beta V gene segment behaved as functional or pseudogenic. A separate validation cohort of 100 to 150 different subjects was used in addition to the 666-subject first cohort. Both class I and class II loci were covered by HLA typing, at four-digit resolution. Five DR-DQ haplotypes were treated as single units for association and clustering because of strong linkage in the cohort. About 310 gigabases of sequencing data and 70 million to 100 million unique TCR sequences were included in an early release covering around 600 HLA-typed donors. The study combined high-throughput TCR immunosequencing, statistical association of individual TCRs with disease status, and machine learning to predict cytomegalovirus infection status. To study patterns of TCR occurrence, a later analysis re-analyzed previously published TCR beta repertoires from several hundred donors and added high-resolution HLA genotyping. The later analysis used no new phenotypic data to find candidate immune exposures, relying instead on TCR beta sequences and their occurrence across donors. The study aimed to test whether cataloging public T cell receptors could reveal signatures of past pathogen exposure. Using immunosequencing, the study profiled T cell repertoires from 550 to 750 subjects and related those repertoires to cytomegalovirus serostatus. Donor age, sex, ethnicity and CMV serostatus were compiled together with the repertoire data. Among approximately 370 genotyped donors of the cohort, an average of roughly 230,000 unique TCR beta nucleotide sequences was sequenced per donor, of which roughly 18% were non-productive. Study-level results and caveats: Correlated functional status among segregating V segments might be attributable to linkage disequilibrium, but an unknown experimental factor could not be ruled out. In an earlier analysis of some 500 of the donors, most TCR beta V segments were observed in productive rearrangements about 90% or about 30% of the time, broadly matching IMGT annotations. Across donors, most TCR sequences were observed very rarely, whereas some public TCRs were present in many individuals. A later analysis found that HLA-associated TCR beta chains were more clonally expanded and had lower generation probabilities than equally common non-associated chains. In this cohort, only TCR beta chains were sequenced, and detectable features were limited by the absence of alpha or paired-chain data. When HLA alleles, especially DR and DQ, strongly co-occurred, attributing TCR associations to individual alleles was difficult. A later analysis found that TCR association rates varied across HLA loci, with DRB1 alleles showing the most associated TCRs and HLA-C alleles the fewest. Because some donors lacked HLA typing at each locus, the association tests relied only on the typed subset. Most CMV-associated TCR beta chains appeared to be HLA-restricted in a later analysis, and the HLA associations seemed to be driven largely by CMV exposure. The presence/absence analyses assumed that sequencing depth was roughly uniform across donors, and that assumption may not be true. It was suggested by the authors that the approach could potentially be generalized to other disease states and immunological phenotypes. At a false discovery rate of 0.05, a later analysis linked 16,951 TCR beta sequences to specific HLA alleles. A few of the identified cytomegalovirus-associated TCR beta chains were confirmed in vitro to be specific for cytomegalovirus antigens. The earlier analysis of about 600 of the donors excluded around 17 rarely observed V segments, including chromosome 9 orphons, because counts were too low. In a later analysis, several top co-occurrence clusters were reported to appear linked to parvovirus B19, influenza, CMV and Epstein-Barr virus. A further reported finding was that TCR beta sequences accurately predicted the HLA-A and HLA-B alleles for most subjects in the first cohort. V-gene and J-gene trimming of TCR beta chains was associated with a missense DCLRE1C variant in a later genetic analysis, and the association was replicated in an independent cohort. The study listed approximately 150 TCR beta chains as associated with cytomegalovirus. Because the 87-base-pair reads could not distinguish some IMGT-functional V segments, including TRBV6-2 and TRBV6-3, those segments were excluded. For the cohort, immune exposure information was limited to CMV serostatus. The classifier was reported to diagnose cytomegalovirus status with high specificity and sensitivity in both the original cohort and the validation cohort. A group of highly shared sequence variants was considered likely to be a technical artifact of the sequencing pipeline. According to a later genetic analysis, donors in an Asian-associated ancestry cluster had fewer N-insertions in productive TCRs than the roughly 670-donor mean.

Libraries were prepared through the immunoSEQ multiplex PCR assay. For the multiplex PCR, a mixture combining 60 forward primers for TCR Vbeta segments and 13 reverse primers for TCR Jbeta segments was used. A multiplex PCR assay on genomic DNA amplified the CDR3 region of rearranged TCR beta genes. Amplified TCR beta libraries were sequenced as 87-base-pair reads on the Illumina HiSeq System. As for the original processing: Across the roughly 670 repertoires, a later analysis counted 80 million or so unique TCR beta chains, some 11 million of which were shared by at least two donors. Raw reads were error-corrected and collapsed into unique sequences with a nearest-neighbor algorithm that merged closely related sequences to remove PCR and sequencing errors. V, D and J gene segments were assigned by aligning CDR3 sequences to IMGT reference sequences. For a sequence to be retained, a match of at least six nucleotides to both a V gene segment and a J gene segment was required. A rearrangement counted as productive if the CDR3 had no stop codons and remained in frame with V and J, and every other rearrangement counted as non-productive. CDR3 was defined according to IMGT convention as the region running from the second conserved V-encoded cysteine to the conserved J-encoded phenylalanine. Sequences without an unambiguous match to a single V gene segment were excluded from the earlier analysis of approximately 600 of the donors. In an earlier analysis of approximately 560 of the donors, a V segment was called functional when productive rearrangements were above 56.7%, and segregating when the standard deviation between donors exceeded 5%. A statistical classification framework was built for diagnosing cytomegalovirus status from the catalog of TCR beta chain sequences. V and J gene assignment, in a later analysis, came from comparing TCR nucleotide sequences with IMGT/GENE-DB human TR gene sequences. In a later analysis, CDR3 sequences and most-parsimonious VDJ recombination scenarios were assigned using the TCRdist pipeline. In a later analysis, each TCR beta chain was defined by its CDR3 amino acid sequence together with its V-gene family, and reads lacking a unique V-gene family were excluded. As a way to deal with suspected cross-contamination and a sequencing artifact, a later analysis dropped over 550 nucleotide sequences that were highly shared and had low generation probability. For each public chain, a later analysis derived a clonal expansion index from normalized ranks of inferred template counts within each repertoire. Generation probabilities in a later analysis came from a VDJ recombination model fitted to out-of-frame rearrangements, and those results were checked against IGoR. In a later analysis, TCR-TCR, TCR-HLA and TCR-CMV co-occurrence was scored with hypergeometric tests, and a repertoire-size bias correction was applied to TCR pairs. In a later analysis, false discovery rates were estimated by permuting HLA or CMV assignments 20 times. A later analysis grouped co-occurring TCRs with DBSCAN, adding TCRdist sequence similarity when clustering within HLA-allele-positive subsets. For co-occurrence clustering, repertoires with fewer than 30,000 or more than 120,000 public chains were excluded, along with about five repertoires with anomalous nucleotide sharing. TCRdb re-hosts the immuneACCESS table, in-frame sequences only. Its copies lack some clones; in the studies checked, an unresolved V gene accounts for under half of them, and the cause for the rest is not known. V, J and clone size derive from that table, while D and trimming were established from the DNA sequence. The sample contains 90,000 to 120,000 clones, more than 75% of them found a single time. The ten largest clones represent less than 3% of the sample.

The cohort consisted of 650 to 850 healthy bone marrow donors. All cohort members were sampled while nominally healthy, although unrecorded immune exposures were likely present. The donor tested CMV seropositive, placing the donor among the 289 seropositive members of the cohort. Each donor provided a peripheral blood sample, and peripheral blood mononuclear cells were used for TCR beta sequencing. Genomic DNA extraction from the blood cell samples was performed with the Qiagen DNeasy Blood Extraction Kit. Trimming takes 0 bases from V and 12 bases from J, and the germline ends sit 12 bases apart. From the cysteine through the phenylalanine, the CDR3 covers 13 amino acids. Only the CDR3 DNA is retained, 39 bases long and in frame from the first base. Per the germline V gene, SNHLY is the CDR1 and FYNNEI is the CDR2.

The sequencing sample was made of PBMCs. The V and J genes are TRBV2 and TRBJ2-1, and possibly TRBD1, on 5 matching bases. The clonotype comes from a man between 25 and 39 years old in good health and CMV-seropositive. The encoded CDR3 is CASSEARTRTQFF. The sequence in DNA is TGTGCCAGCAGTGAAGCGAGGACACGCACGCAGTTCTTC.